Listed here is a single T cell receptor (beta chain). Time point noted: baseline, week 1 (first vaccination visit). Treatment reported: pre-vaccination baseline after standard-of-care therapy. CDR1 is SNHLY and CDR2 is FYNNEI in the germline V gene. The CDR3 extends over 15 amino acids. Trimming removed 7 bases from V and 0 bases from J, with 12 bases in between. This record comes from a study of a mutant IDH1 vaccine in newly diagnosed glioma. The repertoire was sequenced with immunoSEQ multiplex PCR; TCRdb's copy has only in-frame clones and lacks some. There are about 67,000 clones in the sample; around 83% occur only once, and under 6% lies in the top ten.

Sequencing was performed on peripheral blood mononuclear cells (PBMCs), taken from a glioma patient treated with radiotherapy, temozolomide or both. This chain connects TRBV2 to TRBJ1-4; possible D gene TRBD1, 6 bases. The source of this sequence is a young woman with glioma. Some clones in this sample may be carry-over from other donors' samples. The CDR3 protein is CASTRDTSTNEKLFF. The CDR3 nucleotides are TGTGCCAGCACCCGGGACACTTCAACTAATGAAAAACTGTTTTTT.